This T cell receptor beta chain is drawn from a study of T cell repertoires in cytomegalovirus infection. Study summary: Public TCR beta signatures indicated both CMV infection and matching HLA type.

Trimming left V 0 bases short and J 1 base short, with 15 bases between. The CDR3 is made up of 16 amino acids. In germline, CDR1 is DFQATT, CDR2 SNEGSKA (reference sequence). Notes on this clonotype: Its antigen is undetermined.

Study observations and caveats: Cumulative public TCR beta family frequency identified carriers of CMV plus the relevant HLA.

TCRdb re-called the reads through MiXCR, storing one row per CDR3 protein. The data show hundreds of thousands of distinct CDR3 sequences, 30% to 40% seen once. This TCR was sampled from a human donor in good health (CMV status not recorded). Some clones in this sample may be carry-over from other donors' samples. Specimen: cultured PBMCs, collected from culture after CMV antigen stimulation. The chain uses TRBV20-1 and TRBJ1-1, with D maybe TRBD1 (6 bases). The chain's CDR3 is CSARDGKGHPNTEAFF. CDR3 nucleotide sequence: TGCAGTGCTAGAGATGGGAAGGGACACCCGAACACTGAAGCTTTCTTT.